This T cell receptor (beta chain) was observed in a study of T-cell memory formation after mild COVID-19. Study-wide context: TCR clustering was largely donor specific. Regarding the study as a whole: Confirmation of SARS-CoV-2 specificity was lacking for second-wave clones peaking day 37.

TCRdb reprocessed the 5' RACE reads with MiXCR, giving one entry per CDR3 protein. The table records hundreds of thousands of distinct CDR3 sequences, just under 20% of them present only once. In regard to this clonotype: Its specificity is unknown.

The TCR originated in a man aged 18 to 29 who had mild COVID-19 (a few samples of this study predate the infection). Cell type and time point are not known. Sequencing input: PBMCs or a T cell subset sorted from them (not recorded which).

As DNA, the CDR3 is TGTGCCAGCAGCTTAAATAGCGGTAGCTTTGGTGAGCAGTTCTTC. Protein: CASSLNSGSFGEQFF. The chain employs TRBV7-9 and TRBJ2-1, with D maybe TRBD2 (6 bases). This CDR3 comprises 15 residues. V was trimmed by 2 bases and J by 9 bases, leaving 17 bases between them. Germline CDR1 is SEHNR and CDR2 is FQNEAQ (reference sequence).